The 2 T cell receptor beta chains in this list originate from one sample, sequenced in a study of shared clonotypes between healthy human individuals. This table comes from immunoSEQ multiplex PCR, and its TCRdb copy is limited to in-frame clones, with some not included. The sample includes 2 million to 2.5 million clones, approximately 96% seen only once; the top ten take around 0.13%. The sequenced sample was naive CD4+ T cells sorted from blood. As to subset: CD45RA+ positively selected. The receptors shown here come from a man younger than 30 in good health.

The CDR3 DNA sequence: TGTGCCAGCAGTTTTAACCTACAGGGGAAGGGCAATCAGCCCCAGCATTTT. Protein product: CASSFNLQGKGNQPQHF. The chain uses TRBV28 and TRBJ1-5; TRBD1 aligns across 7 bases. Trimming at V came to 3 bases and at J to 2 bases, leaving 10 bases not matched to a gene. Germline CDR1 MDHEN, CDR2 SYDVKM. The CDR3 is made up of 17 amino acids.

In regard to this clone: Distinct nucleotide sequences in the sample also encode this CDR3. The rearrangement links TRBV6-1 to TRBJ1-3; 8 positions match TRBD1. This CDR3 comprises 15 residues. V shed 1 base, J shed 2 bases, and the junction held 1 base outside the gene matches. Per germline, CDR1 MNHNS and CDR2 SASEGT. CDR3 DNA sequence: TGTGCCAGCAGTGAAGTACAGGGGGCTGGAAACACCATATATTTT. It codes for CASSEVQGAGNTIYF.